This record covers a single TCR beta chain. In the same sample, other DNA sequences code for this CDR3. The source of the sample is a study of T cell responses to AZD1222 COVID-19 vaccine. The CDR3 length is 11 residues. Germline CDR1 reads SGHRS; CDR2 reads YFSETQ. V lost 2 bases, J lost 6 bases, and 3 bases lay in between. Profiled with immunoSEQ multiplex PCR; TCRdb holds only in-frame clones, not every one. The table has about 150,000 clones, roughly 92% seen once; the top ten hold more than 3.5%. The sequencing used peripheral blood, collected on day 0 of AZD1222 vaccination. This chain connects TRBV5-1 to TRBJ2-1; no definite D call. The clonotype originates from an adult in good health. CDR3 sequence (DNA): TGCGCCAGCAGCTTAGGCAATGAGCAGTTCTTC. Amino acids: CASSLGNEQFF.